Sequencing of this TCR beta chain was carried out in a study of T cell responses to AZD1222 COVID-19 vaccine. General study results and limits: Vaccine-associated CD4 TCRs spanned spike, dominant at 160-218 and 743-854. Unmutated regions of variants are reportedly targeted by nearly half of spike-specific TCRs. White British donors predominated, females outnumbered males, and clonal diversity was possibly underestimated. Once two AZD1222 doses were given, Spike-specific TCR breadth and depth went up.

Trimming pared 6 bases from V and 4 bases from J, leaving 12 bases between. This CDR3 comprises 13 residues. Measured with immunoSEQ multiplex PCR; TCRdb has only the in-frame clones, and not every one. The data contain approximately 110,000 clones, 88% of them seen just once; the ten biggest clones take up about 9.1%. Notes on this clone: Its antigen is not identified.

The sample consisted of peripheral blood, taken on day 0 of AZD1222 vaccination. This receptor was identified in an adult in good health. The chain couples TRBV12-3 or TRBV12-4 to TRBJ1-1; possible D gene TRBD1, 5 bases. CDR3 region: CASRPGRITEAFF. In nucleotides, the CDR3 is TGTGCCAGCAGACCAGGGCGGATCACTGAAGCTTTCTTT.